Listed below are T cell receptor beta chains from one sample, sequenced in a study of blood T cell repertoires in COVID-19. Sequenced by immunoSEQ multiplex PCR; TCRdb stores in-frame clones only, minus some. This repertoire shows hundreds of thousands of clones, 65% to 90% found once; its top ten account for roughly 4.1%. What was sequenced was peripheral blood. Every receptor here comes from a man aged 50-59 years with acute or convalescent COVID-19. The CDR3 runs from the conserved cysteine through the conserved F or W. The D gene is left open where the match is weak. Clone size is shown for a subset of rows, as once, few, many or a class of expanded clone.

v_gene	d_gene	j_gene	abundance	CDR3nt	CDR3aa
TRBV9	.	TRBJ1-4	.	TGTGCCAGCAGCGTAGGTACAGGTGCTAATGAAAAACTGTTTTTT	CASSVGTGANEKLFF
TRBV12-3/TRBV12-4	TRBD1	TRBJ2-1	.	TGTGCCAGCAGTTTTGGACAGGGAGAGCAGTTCTTC	CASSFGQGEQFF
TRBV3-1/TRBV3-2	TRBD2	TRBJ2-3	.	TGTGCCAGCAGCGAACTAGCGGGGGTAGCCGATACGCAGTATTTT	CASSELAGVADTQYF
TRBV5-1	.	TRBJ1-4	.	TGCGCCAGCCGGATGACGGGGGGCTGGGATGAAAAACTGTTTTTT	CASRMTGGWDEKLFF
TRBV9	TRBD1	TRBJ2-3	.	TGTGCCAGCAGCCCCGGGACAGCCAGCACAGATACGCAGTATTTT	CASSPGTASTDTQYF
TRBV11-2	.	TRBJ2-5	.	TGTGCCAGCAGCGCGGACCGGGGGGAGACCCAGTACTTC	CASSADRGETQYF
TRBV21-1	.	TRBJ1-3	.	TGTGCCAGCAGCAAAGCGCGCAAGGATGACAGCGTCAACTACAGATTCGGAAACACCATATATTTT	CASSKARKDDSVNYRFGNTIYF
TRBV18	.	TRBJ1-2	.	TGTGCCAGCTCACCGGCCGCTAACTATGGCTACACCTTC	CASSPAANYGYTF
TRBV19	.	TRBJ1-1	.	TGTGCCAGTAGTTCGCCAGGGTCTGGTGGCACTGAAGCTTTCTTT	CASSSPGSGGTEAFF
TRBV27	.	TRBJ1-5	.	TGTGCCAGCCTTCAACAATGGAGGATGAATCAGCCCCAGCATTTT	CASLQQWRMNQPQHF
TRBV6-5	.	TRBJ1-1	.	TGTGCCAGCAGTTACATTTCGGGGAACACTGAAGCTTTCTTT	CASSYISGNTEAFF
TRBV3-1/TRBV3-2	.	TRBJ1-2	.	TGTGCCAGCAGCCAAGAAGAGACAGTCTATGGCTACACCTTC	CASSQEETVYGYTF
TRBV18	.	TRBJ1-5	.	TGTGCCAGCTCACAACAGAGATATAGCAATCAGCCCCAGCATTTT	CASSQQRYSNQPQHF
TRBV5-1	.	TRBJ1-1	.	TGCGCCAGCAGCTTGGCCAACATGAACACTGAAGCTTTCTTT	CASSLANMNTEAFF
TRBV2	TRBD1	TRBJ1-1	few	TGTGCCAGCAGTGCGGACAGGGCGAACACTGAAGCTTTCTTT	CASSADRANTEAFF
TRBV5-5	TRBD1	TRBJ2-1	.	TGTGCCAGCAGCTTGACGGGACAGGGGGCGAATGAGCAGTTCTTC	CASSLTGQGANEQFF
TRBV18	TRBD1	TRBJ1-2	.	TGTGCCAGCTCACCATCGGACAGGGATTCCGGCTACACCTTC	CASSPSDRDSGYTF
TRBV5-1	TRBD1	TRBJ1-3	.	TGCGCCAGCAGCTTGGCCGGACAGGGTATCTCTGGAAACACCATATATTTT	CASSLAGQGISGNTIYF
TRBV29-1	.	TRBJ2-2	.	TGCAGCGTGGGGACATACACCGGGGAGCTGTTTTTT	CSVGTYTGELFF
TRBV27	.	TRBJ1-6	.	TGTGCCAGCAGTCCGGGACCCAGGGGTACTACCTATAATTCACCCCTCCACTTT	CASSPGPRGTTYNSPLHF
TRBV2	.	TRBJ1-5	.	TGTGCCAGCAGGCGGACAGATAGCAATCAGCCCCAGCATTTT	CASRRTDSNQPQHF
TRBV12-3/TRBV12-4	.	TRBJ1-2	.	TGTGCCAGCAGTCGGGACTATGGCTACACCTTC	CASSRDYGYTF
TRBV28	TRBD1	TRBJ1-5	few	TGTGCCAGCAGTCCCGGGACAGGGGGCGGTCGGTTGGGTCAGCCCCAGCATTTT	CASSPGTGGGRLGQPQHF
TRBV6-5	.	TRBJ1-1	few	TGTGCCAGCAGGACAGTGAACACTGAAGCTTTCTTT	CASRTVNTEAFF
TRBV5-1	.	TRBJ2-5	.	TGCGCCAGCAGCCCACTAGATAGTGGCCAAGAGACCCAGTACTTC	CASSPLDSGQETQYF
TRBV6-5	TRBD1	TRBJ1-2	.	TGTGCCAGCAAACCAGGGACAGGGTCTGCCTATGGCTACACCTTC	CASKPGTGSAYGYTF
TRBV6-6	TRBD1	TRBJ1-1	.	TGTGCCAGCAGTCTACAGACAGGGTCAGACACTGAAGCTTTCTTT	CASSLQTGSDTEAFF
TRBV27	.	TRBJ1-3	.	TGTGCCAGCAGTTTCACAAGTAACTTGAGGAACACCATATATTTT	CASSFTSNLRNTIYF
TRBV16	TRBD1	TRBJ1-2	.	TGTGCCAGCAGCCGGGACAGCTATGGCTACACCTTC	CASSRDSYGYTF
TRBV6-5	TRBD2	TRBJ2-1	.	TGTGCCAGCAGTCGGACTAGCGGCGGGGGGGAGCAGTTCTTC	CASSRTSGGGEQFF
TRBV11-3	TRBD2	TRBJ2-1	.	TGTGCCAGCAGCTTAGGATTAGCGGGGGTGGATGAGCAGTTCTTC	CASSLGLAGVDEQFF
TRBV7-9	.	TRBJ2-2	.	TGTGCCAGCAGCTTGGTAGGGGGCACCGGGGAGCTGTTTTTT	CASSLVGGTGELFF
TRBV6-5	.	TRBJ1-2	.	TGTGCCAGCAGACGCCGCCCGACAGTTAACTATGGCTACACCTTC	CASRRRPTVNYGYTF
TRBV18	TRBD1	TRBJ2-7	few	TGTGCCAGCTCATCGGACAGGGGGCACACCTACGAGCAGTACTTC	CASSSDRGHTYEQYF
TRBV19	.	TRBJ1-4	.	TGTGCCAGTAGTATAGTATCCGGGACTGCAACTAATGAAAAACTGTTTTTT	CASSIVSGTATNEKLFF
TRBV24-1	TRBD1	TRBJ2-3	.	TGTGCCACCGAAGGACAGGGAACAGATACGCAGTATTTT	CATEGQGTDTQYF
TRBV28	.	TRBJ1-2	.	TGTGCCAGCAGTCTAGTAGGTCGGGGCTATGGCTACACCTTC	CASSLVGRGYGYTF
TRBV5-1	TRBD1	TRBJ1-5	.	TGCGCCAGCAGCACTGGGACAGCCAATCAGCCCCAGCATTTT	CASSTGTANQPQHF
TRBV19	.	TRBJ1-4	.	TGTGCCAGTAGTCCTAACAGGGCGGATAATGAAAAACTGTTTTTT	CASSPNRADNEKLFF
TRBV5-1	TRBD1	TRBJ2-7	.	TGCGCCAGCCGAATGCCCGGGACAGGGGTTAACGAGCAGTACTTC	CASRMPGTGVNEQYF
TRBV10-1	.	TRBJ2-3	.	TGCGCCAGCAGTGGGGCCGGGACATCTACGCGGGATACGCAGTATTTT	CASSGAGTSTRDTQYF
TRBV3-1/TRBV3-2	TRBD1	TRBJ1-4	.	TGTGCCAGCAGCCAAGTGACCGGGACAGGGGCCCGAGCGGGGCTGTTTTTT	CASSQVTGTGARAGLFF
TRBV3-1/TRBV3-2	.	TRBJ1-6	.	TGTGCCAGCACTGCAGGTATTTCACCCCTCCACTTT	CASTAGISPLHF
TRBV6-2/TRBV6-3	.	TRBJ1-5	.	TGTGCCAGCAGTCTGGGGACAAATCAGCCCCAGCATTTT	CASSLGTNQPQHF
TRBV30	.	TRBJ1-6	.	TGTGCCTGGAGTACCGGACTCCCTGGCGGGTCACCCCTCCACTTT	CAWSTGLPGGSPLHF
TRBV6-1	.	TRBJ1-2	once	TGTGCCAGCAGTGAAGGCGGGTTTGGCTACACCTTC	CASSEGGFGYTF
TRBV19	.	TRBJ2-1	.	TGTGCCAGTATGGGGCAGGGAAGATTCAATGAGCAGTTCTTC	CASMGQGRFNEQFF
TRBV5-1	TRBD1	TRBJ2-2	.	TGCGCCACCGAGAGCGGGACAGGGGTCCCCGGGGAGCTGTTTTTT	CATESGTGVPGELFF
TRBV2	TRBD1	TRBJ1-2	.	TGTGCCAGCAGTGACGGACAGGGTAATTATGGCTACACCTTC	CASSDGQGNYGYTF
TRBV29-1	.	TRBJ1-4	.	TGCAGCGTCGGGGATGAAAAACTGTTTTTT	CSVGDEKLFF
TRBV5-1	.	TRBJ1-1	.	TGCGCCAGCGCAGCGGACGGGAACACTGAAGCTTTCTTT	CASAADGNTEAFF
TRBV12-5	TRBD2	TRBJ2-2	.	TGTGCTAGTGGCCTTGGAGCGGGGGGGATCGGAGAGCTGTTTTTT	CASGLGAGGIGELFF
TRBV7-8	TRBD1	TRBJ2-3	.	TGTGCCAGCAGCCTCCCCGGACAGGGAGCGAGCACAGATACGCAGTATTTT	CASSLPGQGASTDTQYF
TRBV5-1	.	TRBJ1-6	.	TGCGCCAGCAAAGCAGCAGGGCGACAAAATTCACCCCTCCACTTT	CASKAAGRQNSPLHF
TRBV11-2	.	TRBJ2-1	.	TGTGCCAGCAGCTTAGCAGGGCAGTCCTACAATGAGCAGTTCTTC	CASSLAGQSYNEQFF